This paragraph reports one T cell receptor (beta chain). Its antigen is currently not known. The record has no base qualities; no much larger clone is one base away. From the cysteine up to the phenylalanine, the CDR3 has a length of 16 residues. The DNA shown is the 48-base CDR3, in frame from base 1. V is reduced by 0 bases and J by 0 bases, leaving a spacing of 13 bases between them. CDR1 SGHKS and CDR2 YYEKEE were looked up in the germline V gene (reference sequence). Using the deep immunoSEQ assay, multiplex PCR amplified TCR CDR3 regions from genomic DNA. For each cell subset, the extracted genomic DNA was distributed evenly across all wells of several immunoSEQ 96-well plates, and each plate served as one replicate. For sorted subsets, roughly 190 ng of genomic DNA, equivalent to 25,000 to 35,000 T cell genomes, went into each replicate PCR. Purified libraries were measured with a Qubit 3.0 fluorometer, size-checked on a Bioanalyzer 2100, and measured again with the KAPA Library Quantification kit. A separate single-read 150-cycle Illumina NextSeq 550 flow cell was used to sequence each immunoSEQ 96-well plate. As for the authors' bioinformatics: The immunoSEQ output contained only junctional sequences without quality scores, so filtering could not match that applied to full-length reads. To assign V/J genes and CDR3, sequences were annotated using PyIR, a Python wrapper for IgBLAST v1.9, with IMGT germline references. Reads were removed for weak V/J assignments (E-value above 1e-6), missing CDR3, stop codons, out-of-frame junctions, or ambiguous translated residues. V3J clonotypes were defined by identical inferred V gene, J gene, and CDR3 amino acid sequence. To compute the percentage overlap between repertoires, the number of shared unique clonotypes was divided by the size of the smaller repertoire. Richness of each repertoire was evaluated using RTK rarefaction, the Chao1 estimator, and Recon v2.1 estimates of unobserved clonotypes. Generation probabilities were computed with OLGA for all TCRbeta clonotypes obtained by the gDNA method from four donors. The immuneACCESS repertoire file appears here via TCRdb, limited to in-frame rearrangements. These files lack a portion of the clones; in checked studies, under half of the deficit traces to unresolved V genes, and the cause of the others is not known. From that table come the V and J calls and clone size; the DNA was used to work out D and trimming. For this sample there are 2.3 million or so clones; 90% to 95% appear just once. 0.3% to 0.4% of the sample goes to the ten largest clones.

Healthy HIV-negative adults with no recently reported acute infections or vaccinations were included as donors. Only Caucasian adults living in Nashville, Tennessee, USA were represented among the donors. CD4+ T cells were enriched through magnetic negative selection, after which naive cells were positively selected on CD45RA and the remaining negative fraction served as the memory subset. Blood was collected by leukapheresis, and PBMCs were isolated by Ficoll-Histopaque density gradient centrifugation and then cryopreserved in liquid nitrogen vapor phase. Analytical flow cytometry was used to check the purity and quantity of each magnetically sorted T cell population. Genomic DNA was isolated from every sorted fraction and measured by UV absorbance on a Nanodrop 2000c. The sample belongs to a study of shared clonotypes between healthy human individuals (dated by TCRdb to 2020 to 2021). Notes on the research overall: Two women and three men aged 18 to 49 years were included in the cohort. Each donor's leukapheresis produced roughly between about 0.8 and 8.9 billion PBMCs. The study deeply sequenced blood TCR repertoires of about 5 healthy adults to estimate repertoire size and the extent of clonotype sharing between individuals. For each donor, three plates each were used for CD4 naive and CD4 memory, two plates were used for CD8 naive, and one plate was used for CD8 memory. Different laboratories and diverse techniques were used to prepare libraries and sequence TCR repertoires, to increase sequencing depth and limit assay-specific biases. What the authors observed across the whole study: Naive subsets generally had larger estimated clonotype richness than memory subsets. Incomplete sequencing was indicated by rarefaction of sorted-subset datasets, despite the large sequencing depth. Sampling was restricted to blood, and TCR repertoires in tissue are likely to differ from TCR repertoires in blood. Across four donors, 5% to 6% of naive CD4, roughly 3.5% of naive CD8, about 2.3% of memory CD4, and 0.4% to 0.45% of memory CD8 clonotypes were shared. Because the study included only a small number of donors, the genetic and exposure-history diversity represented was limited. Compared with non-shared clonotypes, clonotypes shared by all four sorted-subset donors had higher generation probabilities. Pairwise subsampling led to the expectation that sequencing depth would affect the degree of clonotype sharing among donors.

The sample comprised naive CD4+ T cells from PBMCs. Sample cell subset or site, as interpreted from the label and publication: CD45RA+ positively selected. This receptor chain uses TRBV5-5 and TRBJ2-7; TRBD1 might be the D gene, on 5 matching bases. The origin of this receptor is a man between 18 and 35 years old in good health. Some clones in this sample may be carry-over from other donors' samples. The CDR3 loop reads CASSLGGRIISYEQYF. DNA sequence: TGTGCCAGCAGCTTGGGGGGCAGGATAATCTCCTACGAGCAGTACTTC.